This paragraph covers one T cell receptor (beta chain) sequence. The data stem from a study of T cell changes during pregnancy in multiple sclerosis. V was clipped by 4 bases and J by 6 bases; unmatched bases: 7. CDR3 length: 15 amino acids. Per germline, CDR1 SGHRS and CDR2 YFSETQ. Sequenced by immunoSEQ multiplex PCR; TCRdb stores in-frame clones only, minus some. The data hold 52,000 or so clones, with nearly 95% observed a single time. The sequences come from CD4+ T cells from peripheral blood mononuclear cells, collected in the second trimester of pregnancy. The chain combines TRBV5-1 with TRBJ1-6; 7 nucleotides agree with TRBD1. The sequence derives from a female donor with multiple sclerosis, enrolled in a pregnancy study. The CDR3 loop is CASSNPGQPNSPLHF. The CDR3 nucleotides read TGCGCCAGCAGCAACCCGGGACAGCCTAATTCACCCCTCCACTTT.